The present TCR beta chain was sequenced within a study of beta chain features in type 1 diabetes. Study as a whole: Cell yields, gender and age were comparable in patients and healthy donors. The study's findings and limits: Type 1 diabetes patients showed a moderate but significant shortening of TCRB CDR3s in all four CD4+ subsets.

Trimming cost V 0 bases and J 7 bases, with 16 bases left between them. The CDR3 covers 15 residues. Per the germline V gene, CDR1 is MGHDK and CDR2 is SYGVNS. Since all of the isolated RNA was reverse transcribed, expressed TCRB transcripts were what got sequenced. The data were produced by immunoSEQ multiplex PCR, yet TCRdb's version contains in-frame clones alone and is incomplete. The sample includes fewer than 200,000 clones, approximately 10% seen only once; the top ten take approximately 0.46%. By way of CD45RO/CCR7/CD25/CD127/CD95/CD27, the CD4+ regulatory, stem cell-like memory, central memory and naive cells were sorted. Each population that was sorted was more than 95% pure. Turning to this clone: Its antigen is still unknown.

The gene calls are TRBV25-1 and TRBJ2-7, with D possibly being TRBD2 (5 bases). The clonotype originates from a man aged 30-40 years with type 1 diabetes. Material: central memory CD4+ T cells from blood. Here the CDR3 reads CASSEYGPGRGEQYF. The CDR3 DNA reads TGTGCCAGCAGTGAATATGGCCCAGGACGGGGAGAGCAGTACTTC.